These 29 T cell receptor beta chains came from one sample sequenced in a study of T cell changes during pregnancy in multiple sclerosis (dated by TCRdb to 2018 to 2020). Receptor libraries were prepared by the immunoSEQ multiplex PCR assay. Not all clones reach the TCRdb copy of this immuneACCESS table, which keeps in-frame sequences only. Checked studies attribute under half of the gap to unresolved V genes and leave the rest unexplained. A total of 55,000 to 75,000 clones appear in this sample, around 90% of them only once. Jointly, the top ten make up 1.1% to 1.5% of the sample. This material consisted of peripheral blood, taken in the third trimester of pregnancy. These receptors came from a female donor in good health, enrolled as a control in a pregnancy study.

The CDR3 spells CASSPLQGSSSGANVLTF. Here the CDR3 DNA reads TGCGCCAGCAGCCCATTACAGGGGTCAAGCTCTGGGGCCAACGTCCTGACTTTC. The V call is TRBV5-1, the J call TRBJ2-6, with 7 bases fitting TRBD1. The CDR3 contains 18 residues. J lost 0 bases, V lost 4 bases, and 10 bases had no gene match. Germline CDR1 SGHRS, CDR2 YFSETQ.

This clone was observed a single time. CDR3 protein: CASSQGGPGTQYF. CDR3 nucleotides: TGTGCCAGCAGCCAAGGGGGCCCAGGGACCCAGTACTTC. The chain is built from TRBV11-2 and TRBJ2-5; 7 nucleotides line up with TRBD1. J was trimmed by 7 bases and V by 5 bases; bases with no gene match: 7. This CDR3 has 13 residues. Germline values: CDR1 SGHAT, CDR2 FQNNGV.

Only one count was recorded for this clone. The chain is built from TRBV2 and TRBJ1-6, with 8 bases lining up with TRBD1. J lost 8 bases, V lost 7 bases, and 13 bases had no gene match. Germline V gene sequence: CDR1 SNHLY, CDR2 FYNNEI. The length of the CDR3 is 16 residues. This CDR3 is CASTRTGRAYYSPLHF. The CDR3 DNA sequence: TGTGCCAGCACTCGGACAGGGCGGGCATACTATTCACCCCTCCACTTT.

The V and J genes are TRBV28 and TRBJ2-7, with unresolved D. Germline V gene lookup returns CDR1 MDHEN and CDR2 SYDVKM. Trimming took off 1 base at V and 0 bases at J, with 7 bases between the two ends. The CDR3 is made up of 14 amino acids. The CDR3 bases are TGTGCCAGCAGTTTATTTGGCAGCTCCTACGAGCAGTACTTC. Its translation: CASSLFGSSYEQYF.

The rearrangement uses TRBV2 and TRBJ1-2, with D tentatively TRBD1 (5 bases). With 4 bases removed from V and 2 bases from J, the gap between germline ends came to 8 bases. The CDR3 length is 13 residues. Germline values: CDR1 SNHLY, CDR2 FYNNEI. The DNA of the CDR3 is TGTGCCAGCAGTGCTGACAGCAACTATGGCTACACCTTC. It yields the protein CASSADSNYGYTF. The entire variable domain, with the rest obtained from reference TRBV2 and TRBJ1-2, is as follows: EPEVTQTPSHQVTQMGQEVILRCVPISNHLYFYWYRQILGQKVEFLVSFYNNEISEKSEIFDDQFSVERPDGSNFTLKIRSTKLEDSAMYFCASSADSNYGYTFGSGTRLTVV.

The chain employs TRBV7-9 and TRBJ1-1; D might be TRBD1 (6 bases). From germline, CDR1 is SEHNR and CDR2 FQNEAQ (reference sequence). Trimming pared 7 bases from V and 3 bases from J, leaving 15 bases between. This CDR3 spans 14 amino acids. The CDR3 here is CASTEARGDTEAFF. The CDR3 nucleotides are TGTGCCAGCACCGAGGCCAGGGGAGACACTGAAGCTTTCTTT.

The V and J genes are TRBV28 and TRBJ1-2, with 7 bases lining up with TRBD1. Trimming cost V 6 bases and J 7 bases; bases outside gene matches: 11. The CDR3 runs to 14 residues. The germline V gene encodes CDR1 MDHEN and CDR2 SYDVKM. The CDR3 loop reads CASSPQGPLVGYTF. The CDR3 bases are TGTGCCAGCAGCCCACAGGGGCCCCTAGTTGGCTACACCTTC.

Concerning this clone: Other DNA sequences in the same sample also yield this CDR3. The chain employs TRBV7-9 and TRBJ1-1; D is perhaps TRBD1 (5 bases). CDR3 length: 13 amino acids. CDR1 SEHNR and CDR2 FQNEAQ come from the germline V gene (reference sequence). V gave up 2 bases and J gave up 4 bases, with 8 bases separating them. CDR3 coding DNA: TGTGCCAGCAGCTTATTGGGGGGCACTGAAGCTTTCTTT. It yields the protein CASSLLGGTEAFF.

As concerns this clone: This sample includes further DNA sequences coding for the same CDR3. The V and J genes are TRBV5-6 and TRBJ2-7; D possibly corresponds to TRBD2 (6 bases). This CDR3 spans 14 amino acids. Germline CDR1 is SGHDT and CDR2 is YYEEEE. V lost 1 base, J lost 4 bases, and 12 bases lay in between. The CDR3 reads CASSLYGTDYEQYF. Here the CDR3 DNA reads TGTGCCAGCAGCTTGTATGGGACTGATTACGAGCAGTACTTC.

The chain employs TRBV20-1 and TRBJ2-5; D is unclear. Germline V gene data show CDR1 as DFQATT and CDR2 as SNEGSKA (reference sequence). Trimming shortened V by 5 bases and J by 2 bases, and 3 bases separated the two germline ends. The CDR3 sequence is 10 residues long. CDR3 loop: CSAHQETQYF. As DNA, the CDR3 is TGCAGTGCTCATCAAGAGACCCAGTACTTC.

The chain carries TRBV11-2 and TRBJ1-6, with D possibly TRBD1 on 6 matching bases. Germline-derived CDR1 and CDR2 are SGHAT and FQNNGV. The CDR3 consists of 14 residues. Between the trimmed V and J ends, which lost 5 bases and 5 bases, there was a span of 10 bases. The CDR3 sequence is CASSPGTNNSPLHF. CDR3 DNA: TGTGCCAGCAGCCCCGGGACAAATAATTCACCCCTCCACTTT. The full variable domain, completed using reference TRBV11-2 and TRBJ1-6, is EAGVAQSPRYKIIEKRQSVAFWCNPISGHATLYWYQQILGQGPKLLIQFQNNGVVDDSQLPKDRFSAERLKGVDSTLKIQPAKLEDSAVYLCASSPGTNNSPLHFGNGTRLTVT.

CDR3 nucleotides: TGTGCCAGCAGCTTAAGGGGAAATCAGCCCCAGCATTTT. This gives the protein CASSLRGNQPQHF. The chain is built from TRBV7-2 and TRBJ1-5; possible D gene TRBD1, 5 bases. CDR3 length equals 13 residues. With 2 bases removed from V and 4 bases from J, the gap between germline ends came to 6 bases. Germline-derived CDR1 and CDR2 are SGHTA and FQGNSA.

The genes are TRBV7-2 and TRBJ2-5; 9 bases match TRBD1. Germline V gives CDR1 SGHTA, CDR2 FQGNSA. Trimming took 4 bases from V and 4 from J; bases not matched to a gene: 7. The CDR3 runs 15 residues. Written as DNA, the CDR3 is TGTGCCAGCAGCTCGCGGGACAGGGAAGGAGAGACCCAGTACTTC. Protein sequence: CASSSRDREGETQYF.

This chain links TRBV6-5 with TRBJ2-1; TRBD2 aligns across 11 bases. The germline V gene has CDR1 MNHEY and CDR2 SVGAGI. The CDR3 is 15 amino acids. The junction had 4 bases not matched to a gene; V was cut back by 5 bases and J by 4 bases. CDR3 residues: CASSHSGGEYNEQFF. The CDR3 nucleotides read TGTGCCAGCAGTCATAGCGGGGGGGAATACAATGAGCAGTTCTTC.

This clone was seen once. The J gene is TRBJ2-5, the V gene TRBV18; unclear D gene. V was cut by 4 bases and J by 5 bases, with 8 bases left in between. The germline V gene encodes CDR1 KGHSH and CDR2 LQKENI. The CDR3 loop spans 12 amino acids. In DNA, the CDR3 is TGTGCCAGCTCACTACCCCCGGAGACCCAGTACTTC. Protein: CASSLPPETQYF.

The CDR3 DNA follows: TGTGCCAGCAGCTTAGGGGGCCGGGAGCTGTTTTTT. It specifies CASSLGGRELFF. The chain combines TRBV11-2 with TRBJ2-2, with D perhaps TRBD1 (5 bases). CDR1 is SGHAT and CDR2 is FQNNGV in the germline V gene. Trimming cost V 1 base and J 9 bases, with 6 bases left between them. CDR3 length: 12 residues.

DNA of the CDR3: TGTGCCTGGAGTCGAGGCGGGAACTCTGGAAACACCATATATTTT. Translating it yields CAWSRGGNSGNTIYF. The chain carries TRBV30 and TRBJ1-3; D gene uncertain. CDR1 is GTSNPN, CDR2 SVGIG, per germline (reference sequence). Trimming pared 2 bases from V and 0 bases from J, leaving 11 bases between. This CDR3 contains 15 residues. Looking up the rest from reference TRBV30 and TRBJ1-3 gives the full variable domain: SQTIHQWPATLVQPVGSPLSLECTVEGTSNPNLYWYRQAAGRGLQLLFYSVGIGQISSEVPQNLSASRPQDRQFILSSKKLLLSDSGFYLCAWSRGGNSGNTIYFGEGSWLTVV.

The chain recombines TRBV7-3 with TRBJ1-1, with 9 bases lining up with TRBD1. Germline assignment: CDR1 SGHTA and CDR2 FQGTGA. This CDR3 has 17 residues. Trimming took 1 base from V and 0 from J; bases not matched to a gene: 6. The CDR3 DNA follows: TGTGCCAGCAGCTTAAGGGGGACAGGGTCGATGAACACTGAAGCTTTCTTT. Protein: CASSLRGTGSMNTEAFF.

This clone was counted a single time. This sequence joins TRBV19 and TRBJ2-3; the match to TRBD1 covers 11 bases. J gave up 2 bases and V 4 bases, and 8 bases lay outside the gene matches. Germline V gene sequence: CDR1 LNHDA, CDR2 SQIVND (reference sequence). This CDR3 is built from 17 residues. The CDR3 DNA reads TGTGCCAGTAGTACCGGGACAGGGGGATGGACCACAGATACGCAGTATTTT. This encodes CASSTGTGGWTTDTQYF.

CDR3 sequence reads: CASSLRTSGGTGELFF. CDR3 DNA sequence: TGTGCCAGCAGCTTGCGAACTAGCGGGGGTACCGGGGAGCTGTTTTTT. This rearrangement joins TRBV14 to TRBJ2-2, with 11 bases lining up with TRBD2. CDR1 is SGHDN and CDR2 is FVKESK in the germline V gene. The CDR3 is 16 amino acids. Trimming cost V 5 bases and J 5 bases; bases outside gene matches: 7. The full variable domain, rest sourced from reference TRBV14 and TRBJ2-2, is EAGVTQFPSHSVIEKGQTVTLRCDPISGHDNLYWYRRVMGKEIKFLLHFVKESKQDESGMPNNRFLAERTGGTYSTLKVQPAELEDSGVYFCASSLRTSGGTGELFFGEGSRLTVL.

The gene calls are TRBV7-9 and TRBJ2-3, with TRBD1 matching over 12 bases. The J segment lost 0 bases and the V segment lost 4 bases, leaving 8 bases of the junction unmatched. CDR1 SEHNR and CDR2 FQNEAQ come from the germline V gene (reference sequence). The CDR3 is 18 amino acids. This CDR3 is CASSSTRDRGRSTDTQYF. The CDR3 nucleotides are TGTGCCAGCAGCTCGACCCGGGACAGGGGGCGAAGCACAGATACGCAGTATTTT.

This clone was picked up one time. The V and J genes are TRBV21-1 and TRBJ2-3; the tabulated D call, TRBD1, remains unverified against the DNA. TRBV21-1 is an annotated pseudogene. This CDR3 is built from 16 residues. This CDR3 reads CASSWGQFTLTDTQYF. The CDR3 DNA follows: TGTGCCAGCAGCTGGGGACAGTTCACTCTCACAGATACGCAGTATTTT.

J is TRBJ2-1 and V is TRBV7-9, with D possibly being TRBD2 (6 bases). The CDR3 runs to 12 residues. The ends were cut back, 5 bases at V and 10 bases at J, with 12 bases in the middle. Per germline, CDR1 SEHNR and CDR2 FQNEAQ (reference sequence). The CDR3 reads CASSTGLLEQFF. CDR3 bases: TGTGCCAGCAGCACGGGACTCCTGGAGCAGTTCTTC.

V is TRBV5-1 and J is TRBJ2-1; 10 nucleotides align to TRBD1. Losses at the gene ends were 0 bases for V and 5 bases for J; bases not matched to a gene: 5. The CDR3 spans 16 residues. The germline CDR1 and CDR2 sequences are SGHRS and YFSETQ. CDR3 sequence (DNA): TGCGCCAGCAGCTTGGCCGGGACAGGGGTCAACAATGAGCAGTTCTTC. Residues: CASSLAGTGVNNEQFF.

The chain combines TRBV7-6 with TRBJ2-1; D not resolved. Between the trimmed V and J ends, which lost 1 base and 7 bases, there was a span of 8 bases. The CDR3 length is 13 residues. Germline values: CDR1 SGHVS, CDR2 FNYEAQ. The chain's CDR3 is CASSLESGNEQFF. The CDR3, as DNA: TGTGCCAGCAGCTTAGAGTCCGGGAATGAGCAGTTCTTC.

This clone is a singleton in its sample. The V and J genes are TRBV5-1 and TRBJ1-1; D perhaps matches TRBD1 (6 bases). CDR3 size: 15 residues. Trimming stripped 6 bases from V and 0 bases from J, with 15 bases between. The germline V gene has CDR1 SGHRS and CDR2 YFSETQ. CDR3: CASKGGERMNTEAFF. The CDR3 DNA is TGCGCCAGCAAAGGGGGGGAAAGAATGAACACTGAAGCTTTCTTT.

V usage is TRBV7-9 and J usage is TRBJ1-2; 11 bases are shared with TRBD1. The germline V gene has CDR1 SEHNR and CDR2 FQNEAQ (reference sequence). There are 15 residues in the CDR3. The ends lost 6 bases at V and 5 bases at J; junction bases unmatched: 8. Here the CDR3 reads CASSLSGTGGYGYTF. Written as DNA, the CDR3 is TGTGCCAGCAGTCTTTCCGGGACAGGGGGGTATGGCTACACCTTC.

The chain uses TRBV18 and TRBJ1-4; D gene ambiguous. The V end lost 3 bases, the J end lost 4 bases, and 6 bases lay between the germline ends. Germline-derived CDR1 and CDR2 are KGHSH and LQKENI. The CDR3 spans 13 residues. In DNA form, the CDR3 reads TGTGCCAGCTCACCGCTCAGTAATGAAAAACTGTTTTTT. This translates into CASSPLSNEKLFF.

The J gene is TRBJ2-7, the V gene TRBV18; 12 positions match TRBD1. CDR3 length: 16 amino acids. Germline-derived CDR1 and CDR2 are KGHSH and LQKENI. Trimming cost V 3 bases and J 6 bases; bases outside gene matches: 9. Here the CDR3 reads CASSPNSGTGGGEQYF. In nucleotides, the CDR3 is TGTGCCAGCTCACCCAATTCCGGGACAGGGGGCGGCGAGCAGTACTTC.